Listed below are T cell receptor beta chains from one sample, sequenced in a study of Ad26.COV2.S vaccination and SARS-CoV-2 variants. Produced via immunoSEQ multiplex PCR; TCRdb's table is partial and in-frame only. The table lists roughly 400,000 clones, roughly 88% of them singletons. Sequences were derived from peripheral blood, sampled in a trial of Ad26.COV2.S vaccine versus placebo. The origin of the receptors is a person between 18 and 65 years old who received the Ad26.COV2.S COVID-19 vaccine or a placebo. CDR3s include the opening cysteine and the closing phenylalanine or tryptophan. D genes are given only for firm matches. For some rows the clone size is stated as once, few or many, or as a class when expanded; others skip it.

j_call,d_call,v_call,clone_size,cdr3_nt,cdr3_aa
TRBJ2-2,NA,TRBV7-2,once,TGTGCCAGCTCTCCCTTGAACACCGGGGAGCTGTTTTTT,CASSPLNTGELFF
TRBJ2-7,NA,TRBV30,NA,TGTGCCTGGAATCGTCTAGCGAGGGAGCAGTACTTC,CAWNRLAREQYF
TRBJ2-7,NA,TRBV21-1,NA,TGTGCCAGAGAGGAGCAGGGAATTACCTACGAGCAGTACTTC,CAREEQGITYEQYF
TRBJ2-6,NA,TRBV27,NA,TGTGCCAGCAGTTTTTCTGGGGCCAACGTCCTGACTTTC,CASSFSGANVLTF
TRBJ2-7,TRBD1,TRBV6-1,NA,TGTGCCAGCAGTGAAAGGGGACAGGGCACCTACGAGCAGTACTTC,CASSERGQGTYEQYF
TRBJ2-3,TRBD2,TRBV7-9,NA,TGTGCCAGCAGCTTAGCTAGCGGGAGGACAGATACGCAGTATTTT,CASSLASGRTDTQYF
TRBJ2-7,NA,TRBV9,NA,TGTGCCAGCAGTAAACAGGGTTTCGTGGACGAGCAGTACTTC,CASSKQGFVDEQYF
TRBJ2-1,TRBD2,TRBV24-1,NA,TGTGCCACCAGTGATCAGTCGAGCGGGAGTTGGAATGAGCAGTTCTTC,CATSDQSSGSWNEQFF
TRBJ1-2,NA,TRBV28,NA,TGTGCCAGCAGTCTCCTTGGGGGTTGGGGTTTTGGCTACACCTTC,CASSLLGGWGFGYTF
TRBJ2-7,TRBD1,TRBV9,NA,TGTGCCAGCAGCTACCTGGACAGGCCAACCTACGAGCAGTACTTC,CASSYLDRPTYEQYF
TRBJ2-6,NA,TRBV7-9,NA,TGTGCCAGCAGCTTAGCCGAGGGGGACTCTGGGGCCAACGTCCTGACTTTC,CASSLAEGDSGANVLTF
TRBJ1-5,NA,TRBV2,few,TGTGCCAGCAGTCAGAGCTCGGGCAATCAGCCCCAGCATTTT,CASSQSSGNQPQHF
TRBJ2-7,NA,TRBV7-6,NA,TGTGCCAGCAGCTTAGTGGGTTACGAGCAGTACTTC,CASSLVGYEQYF
TRBJ2-7,NA,TRBV27,once,TGTGCCAGCAGTTTTACTGGTAGCCTCTACGAGCAGTACTTC,CASSFTGSLYEQYF
TRBJ2-7,NA,TRBV2,NA,TGTGCCAGCAGTGAAGCCAGGGGACCCTACGAGCAGTACTTC,CASSEARGPYEQYF
TRBJ2-5,NA,TRBV11-2,NA,TGTGCCAGCAGCTTGGAGGGCATGGAGACCCAGTACTTC,CASSLEGMETQYF
TRBJ2-2,TRBD2,TRBV7-3,NA,TGTGCCAGCAGCTTAACGGGTCCGGGAGGCGCGAACACCGGGGAGCTGTTTTTT,CASSLTGPGGANTGELFF
TRBJ2-2,TRBD1,TRBV5-6,few,TGTGCCAGCAGCTTGCAGGGGGCCAGCACCGGGGAGCTGTTTTTT,CASSLQGASTGELFF
TRBJ1-2,NA,TRBV6-2/TRBV6-3,NA,TGTGCCAGCAGTTACTCGCAGGGACGCTATGGCTACACCTTC,CASSYSQGRYGYTF
TRBJ1-2,NA,TRBV5-1,once,TGCGCCAGCAGCTTGGATGGGACCGGCCTCTATGGCTACACCTTC,CASSLDGTGLYGYTF
TRBJ2-7,TRBD1,TRBV7-2,few,TGTGCCAGCAGCCAAAGGACAGGTCGCTGGTACGAGCAGTACTTC,CASSQRTGRWYEQYF
TRBJ2-1,NA,TRBV4-1,few,TGCGCCAGCAGCCAATTCCAGGGTCCCAATGAGCAGTTCTTC,CASSQFQGPNEQFF
TRBJ2-3,NA,TRBV27,NA,TGTGCCAGCAGTTCACTAGCTTCTCCTACGCAGTATTTT,CASSSLASPTQYF
TRBJ2-1,NA,TRBV3-1/TRBV3-2,NA,TGTGCCAGCAGCCAAGTACTAGCTCGGAATGAGCAGTTCTTC,CASSQVLARNEQFF
TRBJ2-7,TRBD2,TRBV3-1/TRBV3-2,NA,TGTGCCAGCAGCCGTCTAGCGGGAGGGCACTACGAGCAGTACTTC,CASSRLAGGHYEQYF
TRBJ1-5,NA,TRBV7-2,NA,TGTGCCAGCAGCTTAGGTCTAGGAGATCAGCCCCAGCATTTT,CASSLGLGDQPQHF
TRBJ2-7,NA,TRBV5-6,NA,TGTGCCAGCAGGGAGGGACCTGCCGGGAGTTACGAGCAGTACTTC,CASREGPAGSYEQYF
TRBJ1-3,NA,TRBV6-6,NA,TGTGCCAGCAGTTCTCCTGAGCGGGGAAACACCATATATTTT,CASSSPERGNTIYF
TRBJ2-7,TRBD2,TRBV12-3/TRBV12-4,NA,TGTGCCAGCAGTTTAGCCCGGGGGGGGCAGTACTTC,CASSLARGGQYF
TRBJ2-5,TRBD2,TRBV7-8,once,TGTGCCAGCAGCTTATTAAGCGGGAGGGGTGAGACCCAGTACTTC,CASSLLSGRGETQYF
TRBJ1-1,TRBD1,TRBV10-3,NA,TGTGCCTCCCGGGGTGGGACAGGGGGCGATACTGAAGCTTTCTTT,CASRGGTGGDTEAFF
TRBJ1-4,NA,TRBV6-6,NA,TGTGCCAGCAGCGCCGAGGACGAAAAACTGTTTTTT,CASSAEDEKLFF
TRBJ2-3,NA,TRBV11-3,once,TGTGCCAGCAGCACCCGGACGGAATTCACAGATACGCAGTATTTT,CASSTRTEFTDTQYF
TRBJ2-7,NA,TRBV15,NA,TGTGCCACCAGCAGAGATACTCCGGCCTCGCTCCGCTCCTACGAGCAGTACTTC,CATSRDTPASLRSYEQYF
TRBJ2-6,NA,TRBV7-2,NA,TGTGCCAGCAGCTTGCACAGGGGGGGCTCTGGGGCCAACGTCCTGACTTTC,CASSLHRGGSGANVLTF
TRBJ1-5,TRBD1,TRBV5-5,NA,TGTGCCAGCAGCCCCGGGACAGGAGTTAGCAATCAGCCCCAGCATTTT,CASSPGTGVSNQPQHF
TRBJ2-7,TRBD1,TRBV7-2,NA,TGTGCCAGCAGCTACAGGGGCGAAGGGTACGAGCAGTACTTC,CASSYRGEGYEQYF
TRBJ2-2,NA,TRBV24-1,NA,TGTGCCACCAGTGATTCGGGACCGCGGGTGAACACCGGGGAGCTGTTTTTT,CATSDSGPRVNTGELFF
TRBJ2-7,TRBD1,TRBV5-5,once,TGTGCCAGCAGCTTTGACAGGGGAAGGGACGAGCAGTACTTC,CASSFDRGRDEQYF
TRBJ2-1,NA,TRBV9,NA,TGTGCCAGCAGCGTAGGTCTGTCCTACAATGAGCAGTTCTTC,CASSVGLSYNEQFF
TRBJ2-3,TRBD1,TRBV6-2/TRBV6-3,NA,TGTGCCAGCAGCCCCCGCTTATCAGGGGGCTCAGATACGCAGTATTTT,CASSPRLSGGSDTQYF
TRBJ2-2,TRBD2,TRBV4-1,NA,TGCGCCAGCAGCCAAGATCTCGGACTAGCGGGAGCAGAGGGGGGGGAGCTGTTTTTT,CASSQDLGLAGAEGGELFF
TRBJ2-7,NA,TRBV7-8,NA,TGTGCCAGCACCATAGGCGGCGGGAACGAGCAGTACTTC,CASTIGGGNEQYF
TRBJ1-3,NA,TRBV19,once,TGTGCCAGCCAATGGGGACGGACCTCTGGAAACACCATATATTTT,CASQWGRTSGNTIYF
TRBJ1-6,TRBD1,TRBV28,NA,TGTGCCAGCAGTTCTCCCGGGACAGGTGGTTATAATTCACCCCTCCACTTT,CASSSPGTGGYNSPLHF